This TCR beta chain is from a study of identifying expanded T cells in peripheral blood. Regarding the study as a whole: Roughly two-week clone count variance significantly increased as total template count grew. Over around two and four weeks, about 15 and 19 clones changed, versus approximately 1.1 between replicates.

Healthy donors had no documented immune events, such as infections, while sampled. Using immunoSEQ multiplex PCR, the repertoire was profiled, and TCRdb retains in-frame clones only, with some absent. The sample holds 85,000 to 90,000 clones; around 85% are singletons and the top ten take roughly 5.3%. There are a few counts of this clone. As yet, its antigen is unknown. The sequenced sample consisted of blood. The sequence was obtained from a person between 18 and 75 years old in good health.

CDR3 amino acids: CASTPRMTGIYGYTF. The CDR3 DNA sequence: TGTGCCAGCACCCCAAGAATGACAGGGATCTATGGCTACACCTTC. The J gene is TRBJ1-2, the V gene TRBV6-5, with TRBD1 matching over 7 bases. V was pared by 7 bases and J by 4 bases, with 12 bases of the junction left unmatched. The germline V gene encodes CDR1 MNHEY and CDR2 SVGAGI. The CDR3 runs 15 residues.